These T cell receptor beta chains were read from a single sample in a study of T cell repertoires in cytomegalovirus infection. TCRdb itself ran the reads through MiXCR, one entry per CDR3 protein. Among about 220,000 distinct CDR3 sequences listed, roughly two fifths were seen once. Their target antigens are unknown. Sequences were derived from CD8+ T cells from cultured PBMCs, sampled from culture after CMV antigen stimulation. The receptors were sampled from a human donor in good health (CMV status not recorded). Some clones in this sample may be carry-over from other donors' samples. CDR3s include the opening cysteine and the closing phenylalanine or tryptophan. A D gene is named only where the DNA matches it firmly. Only part of the rows carry a size: once, few, many, or a class if the clone is expanded.

TRBJ1-2	-	-	TRBV6-8	CASRGSGPNYGYTF	TGTGCCAGCAGGGGATCGGGGCCTAACTATGGCTACACCTTC
TRBJ1-5	-	many	TRBV7-2	CASSFRTHLPQHF	TGTGCCAGCAGCTTCAGAACACATCTCCCCCAGCATTTT
TRBJ2-3	-	many	TRBV11-1	CASSNVGSYSTDTQYF	TGTGCCAGCAGCAACGTTGGATCTTATAGCACAGATACGCAGTATTTT
TRBJ2-7	-	few	TRBV28	CASKGGLSYEQYF	TGTGCCAGCAAAGGCGGGCTATCCTACGAGCAGTACTTC
TRBJ2-3	TRBD2	many	TRBV7-2	CASSSLAGGSADTQYF	TGTGCCAGCAGCTCCCTAGCGGGAGGTTCCGCAGATACGCAGTATTTT
TRBJ2-1	-	few	TRBV7-9	CASSYRDNEQFF	TGTGCCAGCAGCTACAGGGACAATGAGCAGTTCTTC
TRBJ2-5	-	many	TRBV7-9	CASSGVLRETQYF	TGTGCCAGCTCCGGGGTACTGAGAGAGACCCAGTACTTC
TRBJ2-1	-	-	TRBV27	CASTSFNEQFF	TGTGCCAGCACTAGTTTCAATGAGCAGTTCTTC
TRBJ2-1	TRBD1	many	TRBV7-8	CASSHTGQGYNEQFF	TGTGCCAGCAGCCATACGGGACAGGGGTACAATGAGCAGTTCTTC
TRBJ1-5	-	many	TRBV12-5	CASGSELHRDTYGNQPQHF	TGTGCTAGTGGTTCAGAACTCCACAGGGACACGTACGGCAATCAGCCCCAGCATTTT
TRBJ2-5	TRBD2	many	TRBV2	CASRTQRGQETQYF	TGTGCCAGCAGGACCCAGCGGGGACAAGAGACCCAGTACTTC
TRBJ1-5	-	many	TRBV11-2	CASSLDGYSNQPQHF	TGTGCCAGCAGCCTGGACGGGTATAGCAATCAGCCCCAGCATTTT
TRBJ1-1	-	few	TRBV28	CASSFLPLTGNTEAFF	TGTGCCAGCAGTTTTCTTCCCCTGACAGGAAACACTGAAGCTTTCTTT
TRBJ2-1	-	-	TRBV24-1	CATSDPIQGATYNEQFF	TGTGCCACCAGTGACCCCATACAGGGAGCGACCTACAATGAGCAGTTCTTC
TRBJ1-2	TRBD1	few	TRBV6-1	CASSRTGGGYTF	TGTGCCAGCAGTAGGACAGGGGGCGGCTACACCTTC
TRBJ1-5	-	-	TRBV2	CASSNLETNQPQHF	TGTGCCAGCAGTAACTTGGAGACCAATCAGCCCCAGCATTTT
TRBJ2-7	-	-	TRBV25-1	CASSPGDYEQYF	TGTGCCAGCAGTCCGGGGGACTACGAGCAGTACTTC
TRBJ1-2	-	-	TRBV6-1	CASSDWGPGYGYTF	TGTGCCAGCAGTGATTGGGGGCCAGGATATGGCTACACCTTC
TRBJ1-2	-	-	TRBV7-6	CASSLARDEWLGYTF	TGTGCCAGCAGCTTAGCCCGAGACGAATGGCTTGGCTACACCTTC
TRBJ2-7	-	-	TRBV9	CASSVVDTSYEQYF	TGTGCCAGCAGCGTAGTCGACACGTCCTACGAGCAGTACTTC
TRBJ2-7	-	-	TRBV7-9	CASSFLGPFYF	TGTGCCAGCAGCTTTTTAGGCCCCTTCTACTTC
TRBJ1-2	TRBD1	few	TRBV20-1	CSALGQGTSLYGYTF	TGCAGTGCTCTCGGACAGGGGACCTCTCTTTATGGCTACACCTTC
TRBJ1-5	-	-	TRBV19	CASSNNREGPSNQPQHF	TGTGCCAGTAGTAATAACCGGGAGGGACCTAGCAATCAGCCCCAGCATTTT
TRBJ2-7	TRBD2	-	TRBV4-2	CASSQGTSGGYEQYF	TGTGCCAGCAGCCAAGGGACTAGCGGGGGGTACGAGCAGTACTTC
TRBJ2-3	TRBD2	few	TRBV28	CASSWTSGGTDTQYF	TGTGCCAGCAGCTGGACTAGCGGAGGCACAGATACGCAGTATTTT
TRBJ1-1	TRBD1	few	TRBV7-9	CASTSVGTGRNTEAFF	TGTGCCAGCACCAGCGTAGGGACAGGAAGGAACACTGAAGCTTTCTTT
TRBJ2-7	TRBD1	-	TRBV29-1	CSVEGRRQGQYEQYF	TGCAGCGTTGAGGGTCGTAGACAGGGGCAGTACGAGCAGTACTTC
TRBJ2-7	-	few	TRBV11-2	CASSLGVQGDYEQYF	TGTGCCAGCAGCTTAGGGGTGCAGGGTGACTACGAGCAGTACTTC
TRBJ2-1	-	-	TRBV9	CASSPTDGGTYNEQFF	TGTGCCAGCAGCCCGACGGACGGGGGTACCTACAATGAGCAGTTCTTC
TRBJ2-7	-	-	TRBV9	CASSDGVGGPNEQYF	TGTGCCAGCAGCGACGGAGTGGGGGGGCCCAACGAGCAGTACTTC
TRBJ2-6	-	-	TRBV6-6	CASSYSGGSGANVLTF	TGTGCCAGCAGTTACTCAGGGGGCTCTGGGGCCAACGTCCTGACTTTC
TRBJ2-2	-	few	TRBV2	CASRSGELFF	TGTGCCAGCAGGTCTGGGGAGCTGTTTTTT
TRBJ2-1	-	few	TRBV27	CATEGIYNEQFF	TGTGCCACCGAGGGGATATACAATGAGCAGTTCTTC
TRBJ1-2	TRBD1	once	TRBV14	CASSQSRTGGGYGYTF	TGTGCCAGCAGCCAATCGAGGACAGGGGGCGGCTATGGCTACACCTTC
TRBJ1-2	TRBD1	few	TRBV12-3/TRBV12-4	CASSKSGGRSSRFNYGYTF	TGTGCCAGCAGTAAGTCAGGGGGCAGAAGTTCTCGATTCAACTATGGCTACACCTTC
TRBJ2-1	TRBD2	-	TRBV28	CASSLSAGGLNNEQFF	TGTGCCAGCAGTTTATCGGCGGGAGGCCTCAACAATGAGCAGTTCTTC
TRBJ1-5	-	-	TRBV11-2	CASSESGAQKNQPQHF	TGTGCCAGCAGCGAGTCGGGGGCGCAGAAGAATCAGCCCCAGCATTTT
TRBJ2-1	TRBD2	few	TRBV7-3	CASSLAGGEVEQFF	TGTGCCAGCAGCTTAGCGGGAGGGGAGGTTGAGCAGTTCTTC
TRBJ2-3	-	-	TRBV27	CASSSLGTQYF	TGTGCCAGTTCAAGTCTGGGTACGCAGTATTTT
TRBJ2-3	-	-	TRBV20-1	CSAGKQADTQYF	TGCAGTGCTGGGAAACAGGCAGATACGCAGTATTTT
TRBJ2-5	-	few	TRBV7-9	CASSLAARVETQYF	TGTGCCAGCAGCTTAGCCGCAAGGGTGGAGACCCAGTACTTC
TRBJ2-7	-	few	TRBV28	CASSPGGIYYEQYF	TGTGCCAGCAGTCCCGGGGGCATATACTACGAGCAGTACTTC
TRBJ2-1	-	-	TRBV19	CASRTLPQDNEQFF	TGTGCCAGTAGGACTCTTCCCCAAGACAATGAGCAGTTCTTC
TRBJ1-5	-	-	TRBV12-3/TRBV12-4	CASSWSGGGGNQPQHF	TGTGCCAGCAGTTGGTCGGGAGGTGGGGGCAATCAGCCCCAGCATTTT
TRBJ1-3	-	once	TRBV7-9	CASSLVLAGPSGNTIYF	TGTGCCAGCAGCTTAGTCTTGGCAGGACCCTCTGGAAACACCATATATTTT
TRBJ1-1	-	-	TRBV6-8	CASSGLLNTEAFF	TGTGCCAGCAGTGGATTGTTGAACACTGAAGCTTTCTTT
TRBJ2-7	-	few	TRBV6-5	CASSYSQDMEQYF	TGTGCCAGCAGTTACTCCCAGGATATGGAGCAGTACTTC
TRBJ2-1	TRBD2	-	TRBV7-9	CASSFPGTSGRIRSYNEQFF	TGTGCCAGCAGCTTCCCTGGGACTAGCGGGAGAATCCGCTCCTACAATGAGCAGTTCTTC
TRBJ2-7	-	-	TRBV5-1	CASMPTSRGNEQYF	TGCGCCAGCATGCCGACATCCCGGGGGAACGAGCAGTACTTC
TRBJ1-2	-	-	TRBV7-2	CASRRGGDTF	TGTGCCAGCAGAAGGGGAGGCGACACCTTC
TRBJ2-6	-	-	TRBV4-1	CASSPIWDAGANVLTF	TGCGCCAGCAGCCCTATATGGGACGCTGGGGCCAACGTCCTGACTTTC
TRBJ1-6	-	-	TRBV7-1	CASSDLSHPNSPLHF	TGTGCCAGCAGCGACCTCTCGCATCCTAATTCACCCCTCCACTTT
TRBJ2-7	TRBD1	-	TRBV12-3/TRBV12-4	CASTSLTGGYEQYF	TGTGCCAGCACCTCCCTGACAGGGGGCTACGAGCAGTACTTC
TRBJ2-1	TRBD1	many	TRBV12-3/TRBV12-4	CASRTGTGNNEQFF	TGTGCCAGCAGAACCGGGACAGGTAACAATGAGCAGTTCTTC
TRBJ2-5	-	-	TRBV7-4	CASSLFGLQETQYF	TGTGCCAGCAGCTTATTCGGGTTACAAGAGACCCAGTACTTC